This TCR beta chain appears in the sequencing data of a study of CD8 T cells in ankylosing spondylitis (dated by TCRdb to the late 2010s). Study-wide context: To find TCR variants linked to disease, the study profiled T cell receptor beta repertoires in ankylosing spondylitis patients and healthy donors. The full study cohort comprised 20 to 30 ankylosing spondylitis patients and 85 to 120 healthy donors. Peripheral blood was sampled, and synovial fluid was additionally collected from ankylosing spondylitis patients.

This clonotype was recorded a few times. The clone's antigen remains unknown. No clone much larger than this one lies a single base away; base qualities are absent. Broader findings and caveats from the paper: A TCR beta motif of several highly homologous amino acid variants appeared characteristic of blood from ankylosing spondylitis patients. Some motif variants were previously reported in synovial fluid and blood of reactive arthritis patients, suggesting common disease-initiation mechanisms. The disease-linked clones showed a CD8+ phenotype and occurred at relatively low frequencies in peripheral blood. The disease-linked clones were reported as significantly enriched in matched synovial fluid samples from ankylosing spondylitis patients.

In the germline V gene, CDR1 corresponds to SGHTA and CDR2 to FQGNSA. Trimming removed 0 bases from V and 8 bases from J; the gene matches leave 6 bases unexplained. The CDR3 numbers 16 residues from cysteine through phenylalanine. Of all the DNA, just the CDR3 is kept, 48 bases in frame from base 1. This sample was sequenced with an Illumina HiSeq 2500. Quantitative 5'-RACE with molecular barcodes was the method used to prepare the TCR beta libraries. In the source study's methods: To identify disease-linked TCR variants, a new computational method was used, one built on a probabilistic model of VDJ rearrangement. TCRdb cleaned the public reads at Q25 with fastp, built clones with MiXCR and kept in-frame beta chains. Here each entry gathers all rows of one CDR3 protein and keeps the most common genes and DNA. For this entry, the V and J calls and clone size follow TCRdb and not the study's own pipeline. The sample table contains around 490,000 distinct CDR3 sequences; only one count was recorded for under 5.5% of them. 3.5% of the sample comes from the top ten.

This TCR came from a male donor with ankylosing spondylitis. Sequenced: blood, either unsorted or a sorted T cell fraction (not recorded which). The chain is encoded by TRBV7-2 joined to TRBJ2-1, with TRBD2 identical over 11 junction bases. In nucleotides, the sequence is TGTGCCAGCAGCTTAGCTGGGACTAGCGGTTGGGATGAGCAGTTCTTC. The encoded protein is CASSLAGTSGWDEQFF.